These 7 T cell receptor beta chains were all obtained from the same sample, sequenced in a study of early T cells in non-severe SARS-CoV-2 infection. TCRdb recomputed calls from the 5' RACE reads with MiXCR, one row per CDR3 protein. The sample has about 48,000 distinct CDR3 sequences; over 10% are singletons. The sample comprised whole blood. The receptors stem from an adult who was a healthcare worker with PCR-confirmed SARS-CoV-2 infection or an uninfected control (not recorded which).

Ten or more counts support this clonotype. This chain connects TRBV29-1 to TRBJ2-7, with D unclear. This CDR3 has 11 residues. Germline CDR1 and CDR2: SQVTM and ANQGSEA. Trimming removed 6 bases from V and 3 bases from J, with 9 bases in between. CDR3: CSVLRDYEQYF. The CDR3 DNA follows: TGCAGCGTACTGAGAGACTACGAGCAGTACTTC.

This clonotype was counted ten times or more. The chain is built from TRBV11-2 and TRBJ1-2; TRBD1 is a possible D gene (5 bases). V was clipped by 3 bases and J by 5 bases, with 13 bases between them. This CDR3 contains 14 residues. Per germline, CDR1 SGHAT and CDR2 FQNNGV. The chain's CDR3 is CASSFSGAAYGYTF. The CDR3 bases are TGTGCCAGCAGCTTTAGCGGGGCAGCGTATGGCTACACCTTC.

Comments on this clonotype: A single base separates this from a much larger clone, so it may be a read error. The gene calls are TRBV20-1 and TRBJ2-2; 9 bases are shared with TRBD2. The CDR3 sequence is 13 residues long. Germline V gene lookup returns CDR1 DFQATT and CDR2 SNEGSKA (reference sequence). For the CDR3, the DNA is TGCAGTGCGGCGGGAGGGCCCACCGGGGAGCCGTTTTTT. Its translation is CSAAGGPTGEPFF.

The CDR3 region is CASSGGQSSTDTQYF. CDR3 nucleotides: TGTGCCAGCAGTGGAGGACAGAGTAGCACAGATACGCAGTATTTT. The chain combines TRBV2 with TRBJ2-3, with D perhaps matching TRBD1 (6 bases). This CDR3 is 15 amino acids long. Germline V lookup: CDR1 SNHLY, CDR2 FYNNEI. Trimming took 4 bases from V and 0 from J, leaving 11 bases between them. The full variable domain, its missing parts supplied by reference TRBV2 and TRBJ2-3, is EPEVTQTPSHQVTQMGQEVILRCVPISNHLYFYWYRQILGQKVEFLVSFYNNEISEKSEIFDDQFSVERPDGSNFTLKIRSTKLEDSAMYFCASSGGQSSTDTQYFGPGTRLTVL.

In this sample, this clonotype turned up many times. CDR3 loop: CAWSVLGTGELFF. For the CDR3, the DNA is TGTGCCTGGAGTGTACTAGGGACCGGGGAGCTGTTTTTT. The chain uses TRBV30 and TRBJ2-2; a possible D gene is TRBD2 (5 bases). Between the trimmed V and J ends, which lost 0 bases and 5 bases, there was a span of 7 bases. Germline-derived CDR1 and CDR2 are GTSNPN and SVGIG (reference sequence). The CDR3 runs to 13 residues.

This clonotype was found many times. The J gene is TRBJ2-4, the V gene TRBV5-1, with D possibly called TRBD1 or TRBD2 (6 bases each). Germline CDR1 reads SGHRS; CDR2 reads YFSETQ. V shed 0 bases and J shed 5 bases, with 9 bases lying between them. This CDR3 is 14 amino acids long. The CDR3 sequence: CASSLVGGQNIQYF. In DNA, the CDR3 is TGCGCCAGCAGCTTGGTGGGGGGCCAAAACATTCAGTACTTC.

As for this clonotype: A much larger clone lies a single base off, so this may be a read error. The V and J genes are TRBV3-1 and TRBJ1-1; a weak D match, TRBD1 (5 bases). V dropped 6 bases and J dropped 4 bases, with 12 bases sitting between them. This CDR3 is 13 amino acids long. Germline values: CDR1 LGHDT, CDR2 YNNKEL (reference sequence). CDR3 protein: CASRGDVGTEAFF. The DNA for the CDR3 is TGTGCCAGCAGGGGGGATGTTGGCACTGAAGCTTTCTTT.